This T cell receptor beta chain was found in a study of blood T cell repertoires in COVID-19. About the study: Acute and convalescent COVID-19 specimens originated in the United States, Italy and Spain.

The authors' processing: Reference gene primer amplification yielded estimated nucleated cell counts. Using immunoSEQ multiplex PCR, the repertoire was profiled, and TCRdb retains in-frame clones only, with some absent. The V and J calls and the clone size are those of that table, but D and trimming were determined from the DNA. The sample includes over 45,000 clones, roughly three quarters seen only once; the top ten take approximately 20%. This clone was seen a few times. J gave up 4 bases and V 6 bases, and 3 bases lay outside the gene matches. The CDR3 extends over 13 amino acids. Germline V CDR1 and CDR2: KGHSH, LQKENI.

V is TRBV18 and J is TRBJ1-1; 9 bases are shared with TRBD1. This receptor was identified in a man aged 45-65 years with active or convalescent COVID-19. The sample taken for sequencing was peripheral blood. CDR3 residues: CASSLGQGTEAFF. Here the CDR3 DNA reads TGTGCCAGCTCCCTGGGACAGGGCACTGAAGCTTTCTTT.